The present TCR beta chain was sequenced within a study of T cell changes during pregnancy in multiple sclerosis. This clone showed up just once. The assay was immunoSEQ multiplex PCR, and TCRdb's table has in-frame clones only and misses some. The repertoire holds some 85,000 clones, with approximately 94% as singletons. Here the sequenced sample was peripheral blood, taken in the third trimester of pregnancy. The sequence came from a female donor with multiple sclerosis, enrolled in a pregnancy study.

The CDR3 DNA reads as TGTGCCAGTAGGTGGGACAGGGGTGGAAACAATGAGCAGTTCTTC. Translation: CASRWDRGGNNEQFF. The V and J genes are TRBV19 and TRBJ2-1, with 10 bases that match TRBD1. CDR1 and CDR2 from the germline V gene are LNHDA and SQIVND (reference sequence). The CDR3 runs to 15 residues. The junction had 7 bases not matched to a gene; V was cut back by 6 bases and J by 5 bases.